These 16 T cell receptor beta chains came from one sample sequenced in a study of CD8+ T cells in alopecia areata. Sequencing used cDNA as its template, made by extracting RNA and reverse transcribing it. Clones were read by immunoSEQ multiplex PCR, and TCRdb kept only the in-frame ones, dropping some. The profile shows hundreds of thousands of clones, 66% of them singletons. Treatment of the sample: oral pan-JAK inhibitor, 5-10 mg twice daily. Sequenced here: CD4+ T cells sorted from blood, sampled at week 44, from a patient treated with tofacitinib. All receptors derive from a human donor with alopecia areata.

As DNA, the CDR3 is TGTGCCAGCAGCTCCAATTACGGGGCGCAGGTCTGTTACTTC. Its protein is CASSSNYGAQVCYF. This chain connects TRBV11-2 to TRBJ2-4; D might be TRBD1 or TRBD2, each matching 5 bases. Germline assignment: CDR1 SGHAT and CDR2 FQNNGV. Deletions cut 4 bases from V and 16 bases from J, with 23 bases between. The CDR3 length is 14 residues.

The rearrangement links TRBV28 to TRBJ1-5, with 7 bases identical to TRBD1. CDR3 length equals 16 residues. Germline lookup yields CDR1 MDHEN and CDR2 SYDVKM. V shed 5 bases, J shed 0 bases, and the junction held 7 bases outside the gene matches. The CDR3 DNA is TGTGCCAGCAGTGGCTGGGGGACAGATAGCAATCAGCCCCAGCATTTT. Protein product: CASSGWGTDSNQPQHF.

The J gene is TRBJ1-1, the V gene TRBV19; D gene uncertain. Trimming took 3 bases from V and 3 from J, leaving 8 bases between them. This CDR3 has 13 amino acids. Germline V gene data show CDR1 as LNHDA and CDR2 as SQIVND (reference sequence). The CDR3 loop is CASSIFGDTEAFF. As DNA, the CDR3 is TGTGCCAGTAGTATCTTTGGGGACACTGAAGCTTTCTTT.

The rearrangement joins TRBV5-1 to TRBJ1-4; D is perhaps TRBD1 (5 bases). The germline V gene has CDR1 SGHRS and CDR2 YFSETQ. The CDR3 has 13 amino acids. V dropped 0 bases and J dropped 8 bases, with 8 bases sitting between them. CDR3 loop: CASSLAGREKLFF. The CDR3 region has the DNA TGCGCCAGCAGCTTGGCGGGACGCGAAAAACTGTTTTTT. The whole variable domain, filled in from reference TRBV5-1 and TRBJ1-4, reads KAGVTQTPRYLIKTRGQQVTLSCSPISGHRSVSWYQQTPGQGLQFLFEYFSETQRNKGNFPGRFSGRQFSNSRSEMNVSTLELGDSALYLCASSLAGREKLFFGSGTQLSVL.

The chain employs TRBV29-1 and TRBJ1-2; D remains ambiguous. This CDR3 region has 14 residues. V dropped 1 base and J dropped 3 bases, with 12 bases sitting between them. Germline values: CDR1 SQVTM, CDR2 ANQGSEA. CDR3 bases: TGCAGCGTTGAAGGTATCGGTAAGGACTATGGCTACACCTTC. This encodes CSVEGIGKDYGYTF.

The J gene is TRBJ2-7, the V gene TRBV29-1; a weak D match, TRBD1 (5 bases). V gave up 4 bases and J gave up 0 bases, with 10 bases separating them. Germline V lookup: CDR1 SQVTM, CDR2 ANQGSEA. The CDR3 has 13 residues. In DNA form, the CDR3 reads TGCAGCGTTGCGACAGCCCACTCCTACGAGCAGTACTTC. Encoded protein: CSVATAHSYEQYF.

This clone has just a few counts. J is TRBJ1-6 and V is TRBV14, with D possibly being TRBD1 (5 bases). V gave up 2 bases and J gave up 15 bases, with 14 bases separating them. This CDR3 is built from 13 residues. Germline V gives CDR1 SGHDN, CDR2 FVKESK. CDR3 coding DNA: TGTGCCAGCAGCCAACAGACAGTGTCGGTCCTCCACTTT. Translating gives CASSQQTVSVLHF.

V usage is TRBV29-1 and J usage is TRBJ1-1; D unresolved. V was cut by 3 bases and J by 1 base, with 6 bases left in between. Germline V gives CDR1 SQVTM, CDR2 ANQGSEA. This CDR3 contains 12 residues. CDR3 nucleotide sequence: TGCAGCGTTGACCCCCAGAACACTGAAGCTTTCTTT. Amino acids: CSVDPQNTEAFF.

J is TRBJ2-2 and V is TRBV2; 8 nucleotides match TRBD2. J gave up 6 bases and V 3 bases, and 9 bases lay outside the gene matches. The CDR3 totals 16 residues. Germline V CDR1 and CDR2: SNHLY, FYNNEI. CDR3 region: CASSDIKRGYPGELFF. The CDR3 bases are TGTGCCAGCAGTGACATCAAGCGGGGGTACCCCGGGGAGCTGTTTTTT. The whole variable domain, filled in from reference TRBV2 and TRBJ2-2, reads EPEVTQTPSHQVTQMGQEVILRCVPISNHLYFYWYRQILGQKVEFLVSFYNNEISEKSEIFDDQFSVERPDGSNFTLKIRSTKLEDSAMYFCASSDIKRGYPGELFFGEGSRLTVL.

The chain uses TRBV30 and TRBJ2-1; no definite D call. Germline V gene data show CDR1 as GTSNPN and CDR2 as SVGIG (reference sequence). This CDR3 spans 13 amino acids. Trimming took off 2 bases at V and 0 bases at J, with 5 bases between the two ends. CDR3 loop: CAWSLSSYNEQFF. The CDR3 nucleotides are TGTGCCTGGAGTTTAAGCTCCTACAATGAGCAGTTCTTC.

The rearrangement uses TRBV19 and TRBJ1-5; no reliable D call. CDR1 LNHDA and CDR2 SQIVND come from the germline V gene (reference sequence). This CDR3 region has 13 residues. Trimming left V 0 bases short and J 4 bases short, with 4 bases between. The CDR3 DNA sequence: TGTGCCAGTAGTATAGATCCGAATCAGCCCCAGCATTTT. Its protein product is CASSIDPNQPQHF.

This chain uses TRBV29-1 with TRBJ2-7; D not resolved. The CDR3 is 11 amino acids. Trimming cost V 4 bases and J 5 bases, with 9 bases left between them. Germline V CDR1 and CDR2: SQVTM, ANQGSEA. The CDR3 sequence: CSVVVRDEQYF. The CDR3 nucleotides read TGCAGCGTTGTCGTCCGGGACGAGCAGTACTTC.

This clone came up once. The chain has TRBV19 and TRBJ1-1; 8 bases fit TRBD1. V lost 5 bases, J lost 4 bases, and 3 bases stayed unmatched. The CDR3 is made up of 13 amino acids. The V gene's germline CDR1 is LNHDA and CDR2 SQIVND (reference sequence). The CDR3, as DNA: TGTGCCAGTAGTGTCGACAGGGGCACTGAAGCTTTCTTT. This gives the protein CASSVDRGTEAFF. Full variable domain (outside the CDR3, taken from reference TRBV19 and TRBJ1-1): DGGITQSPKYLFRKEGQNVTLSCEQNLNHDAMYWYRQDPGQGLRLIYYSQIVNDFQKGDIAEGYSVSREKKESFPLTVTSAQKNPTAFYLCASSVDRGTEAFFGQGTRLTVV.

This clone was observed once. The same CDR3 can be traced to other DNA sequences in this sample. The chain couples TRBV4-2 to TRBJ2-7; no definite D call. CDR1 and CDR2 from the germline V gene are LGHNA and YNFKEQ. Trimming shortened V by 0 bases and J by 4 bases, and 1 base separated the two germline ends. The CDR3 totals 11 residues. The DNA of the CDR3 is TGTGCCAGCAGCCAAGATTACGAGCAGTACTTC. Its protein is CASSQDYEQYF.

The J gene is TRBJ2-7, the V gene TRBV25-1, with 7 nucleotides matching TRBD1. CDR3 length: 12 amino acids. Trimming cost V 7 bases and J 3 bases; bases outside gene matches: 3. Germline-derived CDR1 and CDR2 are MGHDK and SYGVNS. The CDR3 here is CASMGQYYEQYF. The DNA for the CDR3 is TGTGCCAGCATGGGACAGTACTACGAGCAGTACTTC.

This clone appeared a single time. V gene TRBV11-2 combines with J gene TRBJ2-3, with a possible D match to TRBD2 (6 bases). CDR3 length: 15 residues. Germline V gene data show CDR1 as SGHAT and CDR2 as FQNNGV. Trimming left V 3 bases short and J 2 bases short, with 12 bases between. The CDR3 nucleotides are TGTGCCAGCAGCTTGGGGGACTTAGCCACAGATACGCAGTATTTT. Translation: CASSLGDLATDTQYF. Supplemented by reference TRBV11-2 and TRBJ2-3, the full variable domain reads EAGVAQSPRYKIIEKRQSVAFWCNPISGHATLYWYQQILGQGPKLLIQFQNNGVVDDSQLPKDRFSAERLKGVDSTLKIQPAKLEDSAVYLCASSLGDLATDTQYFGPGTRLTVL.